These 27 T cell receptor beta chains were sequenced from one sample in a study of neurological immune-mediated disorders. Via MiXCR, TCRdb re-called the 5' RACE reads, giving one row per CDR3 protein. The data contain approximately 80,000 distinct CDR3 sequences, around 4.7% of them singletons. Time point of the sample: longitudinal time-point 3. What was sequenced was PBMCs. These receptors all stem from a woman in her sixties with multiple sclerosis.

This clonotype was seen ten or more times. The chain links TRBV20-1 to TRBJ2-7; D tentatively fits TRBD1 or TRBD2 (6 bases each). This CDR3 has 16 residues. V was trimmed by 1 base and J by 5 bases, leaving 21 bases between them. Germline V gene lookup returns CDR1 DFQATT and CDR2 SNEGSKA (reference sequence). The CDR3 DNA follows: TGCAGTGCTAGAGCCCCCTCTCGGGGGCTGGGAAACGAGCAGTACTTC. Translated, it gives CSARAPSRGLGNEQYF.

In its sample, this clonotype was seen many times. V is TRBV20-1 and J is TRBJ2-1; no definite D call. CDR3 length: 16 amino acids. The V gene's germline CDR1 is DFQATT and CDR2 SNEGSKA (reference sequence). V lost 6 bases and J lost 4, with 22 bases in between. The CDR3 DNA reads TGCAGTGCGAAGAGCCCGGGCCTTTCATTTTACAATGAGCAGTTCTTC. Translated: CSAKSPGLSFYNEQFF.

This clonotype has ten or more counts. This chain links TRBV5-6 with TRBJ2-5; 7 nucleotides align to TRBD1. Unmatched junction bases numbered 8, after V lost 4 bases and J lost 2 bases. The CDR3 is made up of 15 amino acids. The germline V gene has CDR1 SGHDT and CDR2 YYEEEE. The CDR3 loop reads CASSLAGTEQETQYF. CDR3 nucleotides: TGTGCCAGCAGCCTTGCCGGGACAGAGCAAGAGACCCAGTACTTC.

The table lists this clonotype with many counts. The DNA of the CDR3 is TGCGCCAGCAGATTCGGGAACTCCTACAATGAGCAGTTCTTC. It is translated as CASRFGNSYNEQFF. The V gene is TRBV5-1, the J gene TRBJ2-1, with a tentative D call TRBD2 (5 bases). CDR1 is SGHRS, CDR2 YFSETQ, per germline. The CDR3 covers 14 residues. Between the trimmed V and J ends, which lost 5 bases and 0 bases, there was a span of 9 bases.

In this sample, this clonotype turned up many times. The rearrangement joins TRBV29-1 to TRBJ2-1, with 7 bases lining up with TRBD1. Germline CDR1 and CDR2: SQVTM and ANQGSEA. The CDR3 covers 13 residues. The ends lost 6 bases at V and 5 bases at J; junction bases unmatched: 7. CDR3: CSVTGTVNNEQFF. CDR3 bases: TGCAGCGTAACCGGGACAGTTAACAATGAGCAGTTCTTC.

In this sample, this clonotype turned up a few times. The V and J genes are TRBV7-6 and TRBJ2-1; the D gene is possibly TRBD2 (6 bases). The CDR3 extends over 13 amino acids. With 5 bases removed from V and 9 bases from J, the gap between germline ends came to 14 bases. In germline, CDR1 is SGHVS, CDR2 FNYEAQ. The CDR3 is CASSRHLGGEQFF. The CDR3 DNA sequence: TGTGCCAGCAGCCGCCACCTCGGGGGTGAGCAGTTCTTC.

The table lists this clonotype with many counts. The rearrangement links TRBV7-2 to TRBJ2-1, with 10 bases aligning to TRBD2. V trimming: 1 base; J trimming: 8 bases; junction bases outside the gene matches: 14. This CDR3 spans 18 amino acids. Per the germline V gene, CDR1 is SGHTA and CDR2 is FQGNSA. The CDR3 loop reads CASSLDPSGGALVDEQFF. Written as DNA, the CDR3 is TGTGCCAGCAGCTTAGATCCTAGCGGGGGAGCTTTGGTCGATGAGCAGTTCTTC.

This clonotype was counted a few times. Here the CDR3 DNA reads TGCGCCAGCAGCTTGGTCTCACATGAGCAGTTCTTC. Translation: CASSLVSHEQFF. The J gene is TRBJ2-1, the V gene TRBV5-1, with D unresolved. CDR3 length equals 12 residues. Germline CDR1 SGHRS, CDR2 YFSETQ. Trimming stripped 0 bases from V and 8 bases from J, with 6 bases between.

Many counts were recorded for this clonotype. The chain combines TRBV20-1 with TRBJ1-5; 8 bases line up with TRBD1. In germline, CDR1 is DFQATT, CDR2 SNEGSKA (reference sequence). V gave up 3 bases and J gave up 0 bases; unmatched junction bases: 4. The CDR3 runs to 15 residues. In DNA, the CDR3 is TGCAGTGCTAGCTCCGACAGGGGTAGCAATCAGCCCCAGCATTTT. This codes for CSASSDRGSNQPQHF.

This clonotype showed up many times. The V and J genes are TRBV11-3 and TRBJ2-1, with unresolved D. Between the trimmed V and J ends, which lost 1 base and 1 base, there was a span of 11 bases. CDR1 is SGHNT, CDR2 YENEEA, per germline. The CDR3 covers 16 residues. The CDR3 is CASSLGIQESYNEQFF. In DNA, the CDR3 is TGTGCCAGCAGCTTAGGAATCCAGGAATCCTACAATGAGCAGTTCTTC.

This clonotype has ten or more counts. The V gene is TRBV5-8, the J gene TRBJ1-5; D is uncertain. The CDR3 is made up of 13 amino acids. Germline assignment: CDR1 SGHTS and CDR2 YDEGEE. Trimming stripped 5 bases from V and 7 bases from J, with 13 bases between. Here the CDR3 reads CASRHRVEQPQHF. The CDR3 coding sequence is TGTGCCAGCAGACATCGGGTGGAACAGCCCCAGCATTTT.

In this sample, this clonotype turned up many times. V gene TRBV5-1 combines with J gene TRBJ2-7; D possibly matches TRBD1 or TRBD2 (5 bases each). V was shortened by 3 bases and J by 6 bases, with 19 bases between the two germline ends. Germline V gives CDR1 SGHRS, CDR2 YFSETQ. This CDR3 is built from 15 residues. CDR3 sequence (DNA): TGCGCCAGCAGCTGGGACGCCGGGTCTCTATCCGAGCAGTACTTC. Encoded protein: CASSWDAGSLSEQYF.

This clonotype was counted at least ten times. This chain joins TRBV12-3 or TRBV12-4 and TRBJ1-2; D remains ambiguous. Trimming removed 1 base from V and 4 bases from J, with 10 bases in between. The CDR3 length is 14 residues. The CDR3 is CASSLVGIGYGYTF. CDR3 coding DNA: TGTGCCAGCAGTTTAGTGGGGATCGGCTATGGCTACACCTTC.

This clonotype was detected many times. The V and J genes are TRBV5-1 and TRBJ1-1; D unresolved. Trimming took 3 bases from V and 4 from J, leaving 13 bases between them. Germline V lookup: CDR1 SGHRS, CDR2 YFSETQ. The CDR3 is 14 residues long. The CDR3 is CASSSNSELTEAFF. CDR3 sequence (DNA): TGCGCCAGCAGCTCAAACAGTGAGCTCACTGAAGCTTTCTTT.

Many counts were recorded for this clonotype. The chain uses TRBV5-6 and TRBJ2-3; 9 bases match TRBD1. CDR1 is SGHDT, CDR2 YYEEEE, per germline. V lost 4 bases to trimming and J lost 3 bases; unmatched junction nucleotides: 12. The CDR3 is made up of 17 amino acids. The DNA of the CDR3 is TGTGCCAGCAGCCTGCTACCCTCGGGACAGGGTACAGATACGCAGTATTTT. This gives the protein CASSLLPSGQGTDTQYF. The full variable domain, its missing parts supplied by reference TRBV5-6 and TRBJ2-3, is DAGVTQSPTHLIKTRGQQVTLRCSPKSGHDTVSWYQQALGQGPQFIFQYYEEEERQRGNFPDRFSGHQFPNYSSELNVNALLLGDSALYLCASSLLPSGQGTDTQYFGPGTRLTVL.

This clonotype was observed at least ten times. The chain carries TRBV14 and TRBJ2-7; unclear D gene. Germline V gene data show CDR1 as SGHDN and CDR2 as FVKESK. The CDR3 runs to 15 residues. Trimming pared 1 base from V and 4 bases from J, leaving 14 bases between. This chain's CDR3 is CASSQGVGPWYEQYF. CDR3 DNA sequence: TGTGCCAGCAGCCAAGGGGTCGGACCATGGTACGAGCAGTACTTC. The whole variable domain, remainder taken from reference TRBV14 and TRBJ2-7, is EAGVTQFPSHSVIEKGQTVTLRCDPISGHDNLYWYRRVMGKEIKFLLHFVKESKQDESGMPNNRFLAERTGGTYSTLKVQPAELEDSGVYFCASSQGVGPWYEQYFGPGTRLTVT.

This clonotype was found many times. The rearrangement uses TRBV5-1 and TRBJ2-7; D not certain. In germline, CDR1 is SGHRS, CDR2 YFSETQ. The CDR3 runs to 15 residues. Trimming took 1 base from V and 0 from J, leaving 11 bases between them. The CDR3 loop reads CASSLRLASSYEQYF. The CDR3 region has the DNA TGCGCCAGCAGCTTGAGATTAGCAAGCTCCTACGAGCAGTACTTC. Based on the CDR3 plus reference TRBV5-1 and TRBJ2-7, the full variable domain is KAGVTQTPRYLIKTRGQQVTLSCSPISGHRSVSWYQQTPGQGLQFLFEYFSETQRNKGNFPGRFSGRQFSNSRSEMNVSTLELGDSALYLCASSLRLASSYEQYFGPGTRLTVT.

This clonotype was observed at least ten times. The CDR3 region has the DNA TGTGCCACCAGCAGGATAGGCAGGGGCTACACCTTC. Residues: CATSRIGRGYTF. This rearrangement joins TRBV15 to TRBJ1-2; D remains ambiguous. Germline V lookup: CDR1 LNHNV, CDR2 YYDKDF (reference sequence). The CDR3 is 12 residues long. Trimming left V 3 bases short and J 8 bases short, with 10 bases between. Together with reference TRBV15 and TRBJ1-2, the CDR3 gives the full variable domain: DAMVIQNPRYQVTQFGKPVTLSCSQTLNHNVMYWYQQKSSQAPKLLFHYYDKDFNNEADTPDNFQSRRPNTSFCFLDIRSPGLGDTAMYLCATSRIGRGYTFGSGTRLTVV.

This chain joins TRBV18 and TRBJ2-7; D gene unclear. V lost 3 bases, J lost 1 base, and 10 bases lay in between. Per the germline V gene, CDR1 is KGHSH and CDR2 is LQKENI. This CDR3 contains 14 residues. This chain's CDR3 is CASSPRTESYEQYF. The CDR3 nucleotides read TGTGCCAGCTCACCGCGGACGGAGTCCTACGAGCAGTACTTC.

At least ten counts were recorded for this clonotype. This chain uses TRBV6-1 with TRBJ2-2; tentatively, D is TRBD2 (5 bases). The CDR3 contains 14 residues. CDR1 is MNHNS, CDR2 SASEGT, per germline. Deletions cut 6 bases from V and 0 bases from J, with 8 bases between. The CDR3 region is CASSGEPNTGELFF. For the CDR3, the DNA is TGTGCCAGCAGCGGGGAGCCGAACACCGGGGAGCTGTTTTTT.

In its sample, this clonotype was seen many times. The rearrangement uses TRBV5-1 and TRBJ2-7, with D perhaps assigned TRBD1 or TRBD2 (5 bases each). Trimming shortened V by 5 bases and J by 5 bases, and 20 bases separated the two germline ends. Germline-derived CDR1 and CDR2 are SGHRS and YFSETQ. The CDR3 is made up of 15 amino acids. The CDR3 region has the DNA TGCGCCAGCAGTCGGTCAGGGAGAGGGCAAAACGAGCAGTACTTC. Translated: CASSRSGRGQNEQYF.

This clonotype came up many times. CDR3 region: CSARNPGQGSGNTIYF. CDR3 bases: TGCAGTGCTAGAAACCCGGGACAGGGTTCTGGAAACACCATATATTTT. The gene calls are TRBV20-1 and TRBJ1-3; 9 bases map to TRBD1. V lost 2 bases, J lost 1 base, and 6 bases stayed unmatched. The V gene's germline CDR1 is DFQATT and CDR2 SNEGSKA (reference sequence). The CDR3 is made up of 16 amino acids.

V gene TRBV6-5 combines with J gene TRBJ2-7; 8 nucleotides agree with TRBD1. In germline, CDR1 is MNHEY, CDR2 SVGAGI. The CDR3 consists of 14 residues. V was pared by 7 bases and J by 2 bases, with 7 bases of the junction left unmatched. In nucleotides, the CDR3 is TGTGCCAGCAATATCCAGGGGGCAACCTACGAGCAGTACTTC. As protein: CASNIQGATYEQYF.

This clonotype has ten or more counts. The V and J genes are TRBV20-1 and TRBJ2-2; 8 bases agree with TRBD2. The CDR3 is made up of 15 amino acids. The V gene end was trimmed by 3 bases and the J gene end by 4 bases; junction bases not matched to a gene: 7. Germline CDR1 and CDR2: DFQATT and SNEGSKA (reference sequence). The CDR3 bases are TGCAGTGCTAGGGCCAGCGGGGGAGGCACCGGGGAGCTGTTTTTT. This translates into CSARASGGGTGELFF.

This clonotype was counted ten times or more. The chain is built from TRBV6-4 and TRBJ1-2; a possible D gene is TRBD1 (6 bases). The germline CDR1 and CDR2 sequences are MRHNA and SNTAGT. The CDR3 is 12 amino acids. V was pared by 3 bases and J by 4 bases, with 6 bases between. In DNA, the CDR3 is TGTGCCAGCAGTGAAGGGGGCTATGGCTACACCTTC. Its translation: CASSEGGYGYTF.

This clonotype was seen ten or more times. The V gene is TRBV7-9, the J gene TRBJ2-1, with D possibly TRBD2 on 5 matching bases. Germline CDR1 SEHNR, CDR2 FQNEAQ (reference sequence). The CDR3 sequence is 15 residues long. V lost 9 bases to trimming and J lost 0 bases, with 15 bases between them. The CDR3 DNA sequence: TGTGCCAGTCCCCCGCGGGCGAGCTCCTACAATGAGCAGTTCTTC. As protein: CASPPRASSYNEQFF. Filled out from reference TRBV7-9 and TRBJ2-1, the complete variable domain reads DTGVSQNPRHKITKRGQNVTFRCDPISEHNRLYWYRQTLGQGPEFLTYFQNEAQLEKSRLLSDRFSAERPKGSFSTLEIQRTEQGDSAMYLCASPPRASSYNEQFFGPGTRLTVL.

This sequence joins TRBV7-9 and TRBJ1-1, with D unclear. The germline CDR1 and CDR2 sequences are SEHNR and FQNEAQ (reference sequence). V dropped 7 bases and J dropped 1 base, with 10 bases sitting between them. The CDR3 runs to 13 residues. CDR3: CASTTTPNTEAFF. CDR3 DNA: TGTGCCAGCACTACTACACCGAACACTGAAGCTTTCTTT.